What follows describes a single TCR beta chain. Its antigen is still unknown. As the method for making TCR beta libraries, quantitative 5'-RACE with molecular barcodes was used. TCRdb ran MiXCR on the 5' RACE reads and lists one entry per CDR3 protein. Of about 200,000 distinct CDR3 sequences listed, roughly 24% are singletons. These data come from a study of CD8 T cells in ankylosing spondylitis. The study, taken as a whole, reports: Disease-linked clones reportedly concentrated significantly in matched ankylosing spondylitis synovial fluid.

The CDR3 is 14 residues long. V lost 3 bases, J lost 7 bases, and 17 bases lay in between. Germline CDR1 reads SGHRS; CDR2 reads YFSETQ. This receptor was identified in a male donor with ankylosing spondylitis or in good health (not recorded which). The gene calls are TRBV5-1 and TRBJ2-7; D might be TRBD1 (5 bases). Sequencing used blood, either unsorted or a sorted T cell fraction (not recorded which). In DNA, the CDR3 is TGCGCCAGCAGCTCATCACAGGATCATCTGGAGCAGTACTTC. This sequence encodes CASSSSQDHLEQYF. The whole variable domain, filled in from reference TRBV5-1 and TRBJ2-7, reads KAGVTQTPRYLIKTRGQQVTLSCSPISGHRSVSWYQQTPGQGLQFLFEYFSETQRNKGNFPGRFSGRQFSNSRSEMNVSTLELGDSALYLCASSSSQDHLEQYFGPGTRLTVT.